This TCR beta chain derives from a study of T cells in women clearing cervical HPV infection (dated by TCRdb to 2016 to 2019). With regard to the full study: The cases were approximately 25 women with histologically confirmed HPV16-related CIN3 or worse, and 2 of these cases were invasive cancers. An exploratory proof-of-principle case-control study, nested within the Guanacaste HPV Natural History Study in Costa Rica, was conducted to compare TCR repertoires across cervical HPV16 outcomes. Blood from cases was drawn at the visit where the lesion was first identified, while blood from controls was drawn once the infection was no longer detected. As quality controls, five blinded duplicates were added to each group, bringing the total to 60 or so samples made up of 50 or so participants and 10 or so replicates. Cases and controls were matched on age within five years and on year of sample collection. For cases, the median interval between lesion detection and blood sampling was over 130 days, with an interquartile range of roughly 90 to 200 days. In the parent cohort, 9,000 to 13,000 women aged 18 or older were enrolled in Guanacaste, Costa Rica, during about 1993 to 1995 and were followed for more than 6 years. Cases had a median age of roughly 36 years and controls had a median age of about 41, with no significant differences in baseline characteristics. Since HLA typing was available for only a few women, HLA type could not be ruled out as a confounder. The 20 to 25 controls were women who cleared a single incident HPV16 infection within 12 months without developing precancer or cancer.

Comment on this clone: The target of this receptor is not known.

Every participant had a single incident cervical HPV16 infection, and women with prevalent HPV16 infections were excluded. Cervical HPV DNA was detected by MY09/MY11 PCR and genotyped by dot-blot hybridization. Fifteen mL of heparinized blood was centrifuged, after which the buffy coat was aliquoted, frozen at -30 degrees C, and then stored at -80 degrees C. Genomic DNA was extracted from buffy coat specimens using QIAGEN kits. The immunoSEQ assay used multiplex PCR to amplify TCR beta CDR3 regions from an average of around 1,200 ng of genomic DNA per sample. The assay corrected primer bias using a complete synthetic TCR repertoire to establish an amplification baseline. The amplicons were sequenced on the Illumina platform. The source study handled its data this way. Error correction of the sequences involved clustering with frequency ratios plus a modified nearest-neighbor algorithm, after which the sequences were analyzed in the immunoSEQ Analyzer using IMGT gene definitions. At each rarefaction depth, TCR richness and evenness were averaged over 20 rarefaction repeats, and samples with fewer sequences than the depth were excluded. Wilcoxon rank sum tests with FDR correction were used to compare V, D and J gene relative abundances between the groups. An intraclass correlation of around 96% for TCR richness and an average of roughly 76% across over 65 gene segments were obtained from the blinded duplicates. TCRdb took over this immuneACCESS table, retaining in-frame rearrangements with V and J assigned. Such tables are incomplete; in checked studies, under half of the missing clones stem from an unresolved V gene, and the remainder is unexplained. V, J and clone size were drawn from that table, and D and trimming were deduced from the DNA. This sample's table has entries for about 40,000 clones. Clones ranked in the top ten supply 4.5% to 5.5% of the sample.

The investigation overall reported the following: Significantly higher TCR repertoire richness was observed in CIN3+ cases than in controls across sequencing depths, whereas no difference in evenness was found. The cross-sectional design could not show whether associations preceded infection or resulted from it; effector/memory subsets and HPV-specific T cells were not isolated. Random forest classifiers that combined richness and V gene abundances separated cases from controls with an estimated AUC of around 0.83. T-cell numbers per sample were unknown, so richness differences could reflect varying T-cell content rather than repertoire biology.

The origin of this receptor is a woman between 18 and 70 years old with a cervical HPV16 infection that either progressed to CIN3+ or cleared (not recorded which). Sequenced: blood buffy coat.

The sequenced CDR3 bases are TGCAGTGCTAGAAAGGGAGCGGGAAGCTCCTACAATGAG. It codes for CSARKGAGSSYNE. The complete CDR3 protein is CSARKGAGSSYNEQFF. The chain uses TRBV20-1 and TRBJ2-1; TRBD2 matches 7 bases in the middle. Read coverage stops 3 residues before the CDR3 terminus; the germline J gene supplies the remainder. CDR1 and CDR2, per the germline V gene (reference sequence), are DFQATT and SNEGSKA. The germline V end is reduced by 2 bases and the J end by 0 bases; junction bases left unmatched: 7. The CDR3 spans 16 residues, from the cysteine through the phenylalanine. The DNA has 39 bases, all within the CDR3, and is read from base 1.